The source of this T cell receptor (beta chain) is a study of T cells in Graves' hyperthyroidism and ophthalmopathy (dated by TCRdb to between 2018 and 2021). Study-wide context: Peripheral blood was sampled at the time of initial diagnosis, prior to any treatment. TCR V-J signatures able to tell the groups apart were searched for in a discovery cohort of 90 to 100 patients, of whom under 45 had Graves' ophthalmopathy and some 60 had stable Graves' hyperthyroidism. Prospective prediction of ophthalmopathy was tested in an independent validation cohort of 18 to 20 hyperthyroidism patients and 17 patients who later progressed to ophthalmopathy. The roughly 94 discovery patients were randomly split 7:3 into training and test sets. In roughly six Graves' hyperthyroidism patients, the study also compared T-cell repertoires from thyroid tissue with T-cell repertoires from blood. Once sampling was done, hyperthyroidism patients were given methimazole at a starting dose of 30 mg daily, whereas ophthalmopathy patients were given high-dose intravenous methylprednisolone. TCR Vbeta CDR3 sequencing of roughly 140 peripheral blood samples (43 ophthalmopathy, roughly 74 hyperthyroidism and roughly 17 progressor patients) is reported in the paper.

Hyperthyroidism patients were aged 18 to 65 years and newly diagnosed, with disease duration of less than 2 months. Patients with uncontrolled infections, other autoimmune diseases, pregnancy or lactation were excluded. Diagnoses were established on the basis of clinical symptoms, serum thyroxine and TRAb, thyroid ultrasound, and orbital computed tomography. Blood from progressor patients was drawn when they were first diagnosed with hyperthyroidism, before any ophthalmopathy symptoms appeared. Ficoll-Paque density gradient centrifugation was used to isolate PBMCs from under 11 ml of fresh peripheral blood. Patients classed as progressors first received a Graves' hyperthyroidism diagnosis and then went on to develop ophthalmopathy during follow-up. Trizol reagent was used to extract total RNA, and RNA quality was then checked on an Agilent 2100 Bioanalyzer. The TCR beta CDR3 regions were amplified from the RNA transcripts. The TCR CDR3 was subjected to a first round of RT-PCR using the HTBI primer set and the Qiagen OneStep RT-PCR kit. Libraries were constructed in a second round of multiplex PCR, after which size selection and purification were carried out. Paired-end sequencing of the libraries was performed with 100 bp reads on an Illumina HiSeq2000. Regarding the original processing steps: SOAPnuke was used to process the raw data, removing reads that contained adapters or uncalled bases, had a mean Phred below 15, or lacked an exact match to the constant primer or identifier. COPE v1.2.5 was used to merge the high-quality paired reads, and each unique nucleotide sequence was defined as a clonotype. MiTCR v1.1 was used to align clonotypes to the IMGT TRBV, TRBD and TRBJ reference segments. Only V-J combinations with frequency above 0.0001, covering 99% to 99.2% of repertoires, were analysed. A TCS score was defined as the ratio of F50 (clonal expansion) to E x V (chaos), with BLOSUM62-based TCRdist applied between CDR3 peptides within each V-J. Welch's t-statistics and random forest reduced 500 to 550 V-J features to 13, which were used in a naive Bayes classifier (R e1071). The public sequencing data were trimmed at Q25 with fastp and processed into clonotypes with MiXCR by TCRdb, which kept only in-frame beta chains. Each record represents a unique CDR3 protein, reported with the most common genes and DNA among its rows. These V and J calls originate from TCRdb's pipeline instead of the authors' own analysis. Counted in this sample were hundreds of thousands of distinct CDR3 sequences; around 20% of them appeared once. About a sixth of the sample comes from the top ten.

This clonotype was seen at least ten times. Its antigen has not been determined. No much larger clone exists at a distance of one base, and base qualities are not known. Overall results and qualifications from the work: No statistical method was used to fix the sample size in advance, and group allocation was not hidden from the investigators. A model built on a 13 V-J signature distinguished ophthalmopathy from stable hyperthyroidism, reaching roughly 88% sensitivity and under 84% specificity in cross-validation and 80%/75% in testing. Most expanded thyroid clonotypes (frequency above 0.001) were also found in blood, which suggests that blood repertoires may mirror thyroid immune responses. In validation, the model predicted progression to ophthalmopathy with about 71% sensitivity and over 72% specificity, a median of 6.5 months before onset.

The germline V gene provides CDR1 SGHAT and CDR2 FQNNGV. Trimmed from V: 0 bases; trimmed from J: 3 bases; junction bases lacking a gene match: 9. The cysteine opens and the phenylalanine closes a CDR3 of 18 amino acids. The read is trimmed to its CDR3 DNA, 54 bases read in frame from base 1. The receptor was derived from a woman aged 50 to 60 with Graves' hyperthyroidism that later progressed to Graves' ophthalmopathy. Recombination connected TRBV11-2 to TRBJ2-1, and 9 junctional nucleotides match TRBD2. Input material: blood. The CDR3 here reads CASSLDASLAGNYNEQFF. The nucleotide sequence reads TGTGCCAGCAGCTTAGATGCCTCACTAGCGGGCAACTACAATGAGCAGTTCTTC. Outside the CDR3, residues come from the reference TRBV11-2 and TRBJ2-1 proteins, so the full variable domain is: EAGVAQSPRYKIIEKRQSVAFWCNPISGHATLYWYQQILGQGPKLLIQFQNNGVVDDSQLPKDRFSAERLKGVDSTLKIQPAKLEDSAVYLCASSLDASLAGNYNEQFFGPGTRLTVL.